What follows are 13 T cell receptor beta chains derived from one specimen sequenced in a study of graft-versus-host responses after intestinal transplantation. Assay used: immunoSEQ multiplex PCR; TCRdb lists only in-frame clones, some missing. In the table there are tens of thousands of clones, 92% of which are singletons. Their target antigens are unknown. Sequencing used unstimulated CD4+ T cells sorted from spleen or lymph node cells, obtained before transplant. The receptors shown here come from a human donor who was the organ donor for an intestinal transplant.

The DNA for the CDR3 is TGTGCCAGTAGTACCAGGACAGGGGGCGGCTACGAGCAGTACTTC. Amino acid sequence: CASSTRTGGGYEQYF. The genes are TRBV19 and TRBJ2-7, with TRBD1 matching over 11 bases. V lost 4 bases to trimming and J lost 3 bases; unmatched junction nucleotides: 5. Germline V gene lookup returns CDR1 LNHDA and CDR2 SQIVND (reference sequence). This CDR3 comprises 15 residues.

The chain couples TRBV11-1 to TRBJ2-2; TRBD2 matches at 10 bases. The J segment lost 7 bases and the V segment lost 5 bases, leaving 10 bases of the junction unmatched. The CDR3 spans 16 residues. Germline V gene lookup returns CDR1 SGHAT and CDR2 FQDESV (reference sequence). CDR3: CASSPLPSGSDGELFF. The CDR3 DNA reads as TGTGCCAGCAGCCCGCTTCCTAGCGGGAGTGACGGGGAGCTGTTTTTT.

The CDR3 is CASSEGTGISYEQYF. For the CDR3, the DNA is TGTGCCAGCAGCGAGGGGACAGGTATTTCCTACGAGCAGTACTTC. The gene calls are TRBV7-9 and TRBJ2-7, with TRBD1 matching 8 bases. CDR1 is SEHNR and CDR2 is FQNEAQ in the germline V gene (reference sequence). J lost 1 base, V lost 5 bases, and 7 bases had no gene match. There are 15 residues in the CDR3. Full variable domain (remainder filled in from reference TRBV7-9 and TRBJ2-7): DTGVSQNPRHKITKRGQNVTFRCDPISEHNRLYWYRQTLGQGPEFLTYFQNEAQLEKSRLLSDRFSAERPKGSFSTLEIQRTEQGDSAMYLCASSEGTGISYEQYFGPGTRLTVT.

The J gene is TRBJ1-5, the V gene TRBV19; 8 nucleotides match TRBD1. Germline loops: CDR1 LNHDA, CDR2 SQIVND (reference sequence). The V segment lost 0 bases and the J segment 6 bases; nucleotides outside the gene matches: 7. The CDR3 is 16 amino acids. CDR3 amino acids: CASSIDATGEGQPQHF. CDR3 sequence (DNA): TGTGCCAGTAGTATAGATGCGACAGGGGAAGGTCAGCCCCAGCATTTT.

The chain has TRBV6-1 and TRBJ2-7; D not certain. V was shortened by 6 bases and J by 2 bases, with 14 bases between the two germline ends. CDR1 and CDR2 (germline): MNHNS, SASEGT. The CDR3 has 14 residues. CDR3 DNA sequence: TGTGCCAGCAGAAGACTTGGGCCGGCCTACGAGCAGTACTTC. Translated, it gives CASRRLGPAYEQYF.

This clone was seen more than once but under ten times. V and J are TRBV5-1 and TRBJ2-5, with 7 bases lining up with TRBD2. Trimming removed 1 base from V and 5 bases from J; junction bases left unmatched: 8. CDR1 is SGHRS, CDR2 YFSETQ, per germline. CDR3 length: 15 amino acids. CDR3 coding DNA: TGCGCCAGCAGCTTGTGGGGACTAAGGGAGGAGACCCAGTACTTC. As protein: CASSLWGLREETQYF.

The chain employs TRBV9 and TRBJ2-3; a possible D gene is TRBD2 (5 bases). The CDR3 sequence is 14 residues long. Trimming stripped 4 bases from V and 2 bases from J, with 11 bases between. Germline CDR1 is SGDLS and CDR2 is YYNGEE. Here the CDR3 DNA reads TGTGCCAGCAGCCGACTACCTTTCACAGATACGCAGTATTTT. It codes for CASSRLPFTDTQYF.

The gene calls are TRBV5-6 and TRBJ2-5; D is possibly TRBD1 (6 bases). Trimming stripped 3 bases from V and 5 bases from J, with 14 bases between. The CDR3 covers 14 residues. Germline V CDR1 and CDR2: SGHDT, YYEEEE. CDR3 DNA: TGTGCCAGCAGCTCAGGTACTAGGGGGGAGACCCAGTACTTC. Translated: CASSSGTRGETQYF. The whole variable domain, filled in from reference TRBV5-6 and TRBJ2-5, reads DAGVTQSPTHLIKTRGQQVTLRCSPKSGHDTVSWYQQALGQGPQFIFQYYEEEERQRGNFPDRFSGHQFPNYSSELNVNALLLGDSALYLCASSSGTRGETQYFGPGTRLLVL.

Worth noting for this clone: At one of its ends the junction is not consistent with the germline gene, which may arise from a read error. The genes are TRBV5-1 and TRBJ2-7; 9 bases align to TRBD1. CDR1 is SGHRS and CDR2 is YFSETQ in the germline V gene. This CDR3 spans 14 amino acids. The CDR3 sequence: CASSYGTGKGEQYF. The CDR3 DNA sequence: TGTGCCAGCAGCTACGGGACAGGGAAGGGCGAGCAGTACTTC.

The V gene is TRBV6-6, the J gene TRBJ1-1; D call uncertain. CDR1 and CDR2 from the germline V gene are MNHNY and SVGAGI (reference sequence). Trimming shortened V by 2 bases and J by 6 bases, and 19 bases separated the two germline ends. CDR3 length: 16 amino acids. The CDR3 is CASSYPRHLDFPEAFF. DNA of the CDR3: TGTGCCAGCAGTTACCCTAGACATCTCGACTTCCCTGAAGCTTTCTTT.

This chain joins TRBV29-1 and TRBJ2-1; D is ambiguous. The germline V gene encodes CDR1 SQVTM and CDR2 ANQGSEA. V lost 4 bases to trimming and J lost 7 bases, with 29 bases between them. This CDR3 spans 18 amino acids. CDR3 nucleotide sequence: TGCAGCGTTGCCCGGAGTCCTAGGAATTTCCCCTTCGTTAATGAGCAGTTCTTC. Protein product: CSVARSPRNFPFVNEQFF.

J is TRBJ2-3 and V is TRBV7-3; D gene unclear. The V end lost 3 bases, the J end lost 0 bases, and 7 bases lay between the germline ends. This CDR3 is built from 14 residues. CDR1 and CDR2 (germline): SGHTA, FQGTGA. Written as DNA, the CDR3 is TGTGCCAGCAGCTTGGGCCACAGCACAGATACGCAGTATTTT. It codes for CASSLGHSTDTQYF.

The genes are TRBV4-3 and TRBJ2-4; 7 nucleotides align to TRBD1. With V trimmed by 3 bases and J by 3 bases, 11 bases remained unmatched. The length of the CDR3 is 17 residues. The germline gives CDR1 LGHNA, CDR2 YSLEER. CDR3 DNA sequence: TGCGCCAGCAGCCAGGAACTGACAGGGTCTAGCAAAAACATTCAGTACTTC. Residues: CASSQELTGSSKNIQYF.